The sequence of this T cell receptor (beta chain) was determined in a study of identifying expanded T cells in peripheral blood. In regard to this clone: Antigen specificity is unknown.

During the collection period, no donor immune events like infections were recorded. Clones were sequenced by immunoSEQ multiplex PCR, and TCRdb holds only the in-frame ones, with some missing. The data show about 100,000 clones, around 85% seen once. The germline V gene has CDR1 SGHTA and CDR2 FQGNSA. This CDR3 comprises 14 residues. The trim removed 5 bases at V and 4 bases at J, leaving 7 bases unmatched. Study results and caveats: About 1.2 clones differed between technical replicates, versus around 15 and 19 over time.

The clonotype was recovered from a person between 18 and 75 years old in good health. The specimen was blood. The genes are TRBV7-2 and TRBJ1-2, with TRBD1 matching over 7 bases. In nucleotides, the CDR3 is TGTGCCAGCAGCACCTACAGGGGCGGCTATGGCTACACCTTC. The encoded protein is CASSTYRGGYGYTF.